The source of this T cell receptor beta chain is a study of cytomegalovirus exposure and HLA in healthy donors. Study results and caveats: Reports showed the classifier diagnosing cytomegalovirus status with high specificity and sensitivity. Per a later analysis, 15,000 to 20,000 TCR beta sequences showed association with HLA alleles at 0.05 false discovery rate.

The CDR3 contains 14 residues. Germline CDR1 is SGHTA and CDR2 is FQGTGA. J lost 3 bases, V lost 1 base, and 1 base had no gene match. Primers: 60 Vbeta forward and 13 Jbeta reverse. In the original processing: Unique TCR beta chains numbered around 80 million in a later analysis, with roughly 10 million shared. Using immunoSEQ multiplex PCR, the repertoire was profiled, and TCRdb retains in-frame clones only, with some absent. The V and J calls and clone size are taken from that table; D and trimming were inferred from the DNA. The data show 150,000 to 180,000 clones, with roughly 74% seen just once and less than 3.5% held by the top ten. On this clone: Its cognate antigen is unknown.

The V and J genes are TRBV7-3 and TRBJ2-5; 8 nucleotides line up with TRBD2. Sequences were obtained from PBMCs. This sequence was found in a man aged 18 to 30 in good health and CMV-seronegative. CDR3 DNA: TGTGCCAGCAGCTTAAACGGGGGGGAAGAGACCCAGTACTTC. It codes for CASSLNGGEETQYF.